A selection of T cell receptor beta chains follows, all from one sample in a study of T cell responses to AZD1222 COVID-19 vaccine. Measured with immunoSEQ multiplex PCR; TCRdb has only the in-frame clones, and not every one. Its table records about 140,000 clones. Material: peripheral blood. Every receptor here comes from an adult in good health. CDR3s include the opening cysteine and the closing phenylalanine or tryptophan. The D gene is left open where the match is weak.

DNA,CDR3,V,D,J
TGTGCCAGCAGCCCGACAGGCATCTATGGCTACACCTTC,CASSPTGIYGYTF,TRBV12-3/TRBV12-4,.,TRBJ1-2
TGTGCCAGCTCACCACTCGGACAGGGTCAAGATACGCAGTATTTT,CASSPLGQGQDTQYF,TRBV18,TRBD1,TRBJ2-3
TGTGCCAGCAGGGCCGACAGGGAAGGGACTGAAGCTTTCTTT,CASRADREGTEAFF,TRBV6-5,TRBD1,TRBJ1-1
TGTGCCAGCAGCTGGGGGGCAGGGTTGGTAACCGGGGAGCTGTTTTTT,CASSWGAGLVTGELFF,TRBV9,.,TRBJ2-2
TGTGCCAGCAGCCGGAGCGGGGGGGCCTACGAGCAGTACTTC,CASSRSGGAYEQYF,TRBV11-2,TRBD2,TRBJ2-7
TGTGCCAGCAGTGAAGGGACAGGTTATGACACTGAAGCTTTCTTT,CASSEGTGYDTEAFF,TRBV6-1,TRBD1,TRBJ1-1
TGCGCCAGCAGCCGAGGGACACCCTACACCGGGGAGCTGTTTTTT,CASSRGTPYTGELFF,TRBV5-1,.,TRBJ2-2
TGTGCCAGCAGTGACTCGGGGGGCACAGATACGCAGTATTTT,CASSDSGGTDTQYF,TRBV6-4,.,TRBJ2-3
TGTGCCAGCAGTTTTTTTGGGGGCGGAGGCAATCAGCCCCAGCATTTT,CASSFFGGGGNQPQHF,TRBV27,.,TRBJ1-5
TGTGCCAGCAGGGGGGGACAGGGAGAAGTCTACGAGCAGTACTTC,CASRGGQGEVYEQYF,TRBV6-6,TRBD1,TRBJ2-7
TGCGCCAGCAGCGGGGACCGCTATACCGGGGAGCTGTTTTTT,CASSGDRYTGELFF,TRBV5-1,.,TRBJ2-2
TGTGCCAGCAGCTTAGCGACTACCCAAGAGACCCAGTACTTC,CASSLATTQETQYF,TRBV7-2,.,TRBJ2-5
TGCGCCAGCAGCCAAGTATTACGATCGGGCTATGGCTACACCTTC,CASSQVLRSGYGYTF,TRBV4-1,.,TRBJ1-2
TGTGCCAGCAGCTTATTGGCAGCGGGTATGAACACTGAAGCTTTCTTT,CASSLLAAGMNTEAFF,TRBV7-2,.,TRBJ1-1
TGTGCCAGCAGCAGCGACGGGGGAAGCAATCAGCCCCAGCATTTT,CASSSDGGSNQPQHF,TRBV7-8,.,TRBJ1-5
TGTGCCAGCAAGGGGGAAACCTACGAGCAGTACTTC,CASKGETYEQYF,TRBV7-9,.,TRBJ2-7
TGTGCCAGCAGCGTCCGGGGAACGGACGGCGGATCACCCCTCCACTTT,CASSVRGTDGGSPLHF,TRBV7-8,.,TRBJ1-6
TGTGCCAGCTCACCCAGGACTAGCGGGGGCGTCTACAATGAGCAGTTCTTC,CASSPRTSGGVYNEQFF,TRBV18,TRBD2,TRBJ2-1
TGTGCCAGTAAAACTCAGGCGAACCAATATAATTCACCCCTCCACTTT,CASKTQANQYNSPLHF,TRBV19,.,TRBJ1-6
TGTGCCATCAGTGACCCAGGACAGGGGATCACCGGGGAGCTGTTTTTT,CAISDPGQGITGELFF,TRBV10-3,TRBD1,TRBJ2-2
TGTGCCAGCAACATCCCCGGGGGCAGTGGCTACACCTTC,CASNIPGGSGYTF,TRBV12-3/TRBV12-4,.,TRBJ1-2
TGTGCCAGCAGCTTCGGTAGCGGGGGGGCCGGAGAGACCCAGTACTTC,CASSFGSGGAGETQYF,TRBV7-8,TRBD2,TRBJ2-5
TGTGCCAGCAGCCAAGGAGGAGGGAGGTCCAATCAGCCCCAGCATTTT,CASSQGGGRSNQPQHF,TRBV3-1/TRBV3-2,.,TRBJ1-5
TGTGCCAGCTCACCACGGGACACTGAAGCTTTCTTT,CASSPRDTEAFF,TRBV18,.,TRBJ1-1